These T cell receptor beta chains were read from a single sample in a study of somatic mutations in cytotoxic T cells in rheumatoid arthritis. TCRdb's copy holds only in-frame clones and misses some; the assay was immunoSEQ multiplex PCR. This table holds 15,000 or so clones, less than 80% found once. The material sequenced was CD8+ T cells sorted from blood. The receptors derive from an adult with rheumatoid arthritis. CDR3s include the opening cysteine and the closing phenylalanine or tryptophan. The D gene is left open where the match is weak. Only some rows state a clone size, as once, few, many or a class for expanded clones.

abundance: NA; d_gene: NA; v_gene: TRBV2; j_gene: TRBJ2-7; CDR3aa: CASSEDYVSYEQYF; CDR3nt: TGTGCCAGCAGTGAGGACTACGTCTCCTACGAGCAGTACTTC
abundance: NA; d_gene: NA; v_gene: TRBV21-1; j_gene: TRBJ2-1; CDR3aa: CASSADRGGRGSYNEQFF; CDR3nt: TGTGCCAGCAGCGCGGACAGGGGTGGTCGCGGGTCGTACAATGAGCAGTTCTTC
abundance: once; d_gene: TRBD2; v_gene: TRBV27; j_gene: TRBJ2-7; CDR3aa: CASSSGGTYEQYF; CDR3nt: TGTGCCAGCAGTTCGGGGGGGACCTACGAGCAGTACTTC
abundance: medium-sized; d_gene: TRBD1; v_gene: TRBV19; j_gene: TRBJ2-1; CDR3aa: CASRTGIDEQFF; CDR3nt: TGTGCCAGCAGGACAGGGATAGATGAGCAGTTCTTC
abundance: NA; d_gene: NA; v_gene: TRBV9; j_gene: TRBJ2-1; CDR3aa: CASSQGGFEQFF; CDR3nt: TGTGCCAGCAGCCAAGGTGGGTTTGAGCAGTTCTTC
abundance: once; d_gene: NA; v_gene: TRBV15; j_gene: TRBJ1-1; CDR3aa: CATSRLGGMNTEAFF; CDR3nt: TGTGCCACCAGCAGGTTGGGGGGGATGAACACTGAAGCTTTCTTT
abundance: NA; d_gene: NA; v_gene: TRBV7-9; j_gene: TRBJ1-2; CDR3aa: CASPGKRGYTF; CDR3nt: TGTGCCAGCCCAGGGAAGCGCGGCTACACCTTC
abundance: NA; d_gene: NA; v_gene: TRBV13; j_gene: TRBJ2-1; CDR3aa: CASSYLNDEQFF; CDR3nt: TGTGCCAGCAGCTACCTTAACGATGAGCAGTTCTTC
abundance: NA; d_gene: NA; v_gene: TRBV11-2; j_gene: TRBJ2-5; CDR3aa: CASSSLRGQRPWETQYF; CDR3nt: TGTGCCAGCAGCTCGCTTCGTGGACAGAGACCTTGGGAGACCCAGTACTTC
abundance: NA; d_gene: NA; v_gene: TRBV30; j_gene: TRBJ2-7; CDR3aa: CAWSADSPYEQYF; CDR3nt: TGTGCCTGGAGTGCGGACAGCCCCTACGAGCAGTACTTC
abundance: NA; d_gene: NA; v_gene: TRBV6-1; j_gene: TRBJ2-5; CDR3aa: CASSARLDIETQYF; CDR3nt: TGTGCCAGCAGTGCAAGACTAGATATAGAGACCCAGTACTTC
abundance: NA; d_gene: NA; v_gene: TRBV6-6; j_gene: TRBJ2-7; CDR3aa: CASTLGGGARFEYF; CDR3nt: TGTGCCAGCACCCTTGGGGGGGGCGCTCGTTTCGAGTACTTC
abundance: NA; d_gene: NA; v_gene: TRBV27; j_gene: TRBJ1-1; CDR3aa: CASSLTPQGKGTEAFF; CDR3nt: TGTGCCAGCAGCCTCACCCCGCAGGGGAAAGGGACTGAAGCTTTCTTT
abundance: NA; d_gene: NA; v_gene: TRBV2; j_gene: TRBJ1-5; CDR3aa: CASKQYSNQPQHF; CDR3nt: TGTGCCAGCAAGCAGTATAGCAATCAGCCCCAGCATTTT
abundance: medium-sized; d_gene: TRBD2; v_gene: TRBV19; j_gene: TRBJ2-1; CDR3aa: CASSIGASGGGEQFF; CDR3nt: TGTGCCAGTAGTATTGGGGCTAGCGGGGGGGGTGAGCAGTTCTTC
abundance: NA; d_gene: NA; v_gene: TRBV6-4; j_gene: TRBJ2-3; CDR3aa: CASSEGQPTDTQYF; CDR3nt: TGTGCCAGCAGTGAGGGGCAGCCCACAGATACGCAGTATTTT
abundance: NA; d_gene: NA; v_gene: TRBV4-1; j_gene: TRBJ2-7; CDR3aa: CASSRDREDPYEQYF; CDR3nt: TGCGCCAGCAGCCGAGACAGGGAGGATCCTTACGAGCAGTACTTC
abundance: NA; d_gene: TRBD1; v_gene: TRBV7-9; j_gene: TRBJ1-1; CDR3aa: CASSWTGMAEAFF; CDR3nt: TGTGCCAGCAGTTGGACAGGGATGGCTGAAGCTTTCTTT
abundance: NA; d_gene: NA; v_gene: TRBV2; j_gene: TRBJ1-3; CDR3aa: CASSDWGLSGNTIYF; CDR3nt: TGTGCCAGCAGTGATTGGGGCCTCTCTGGAAACACCATATATTTT
abundance: NA; d_gene: NA; v_gene: TRBV2; j_gene: TRBJ2-7; CDR3aa: CASSSVNPSWDEQYF; CDR3nt: TGTGCCAGCAGCTCTGTGAATCCCTCGTGGGACGAGCAGTACTTC
abundance: NA; d_gene: TRBD1; v_gene: TRBV5-4; j_gene: TRBJ2-1; CDR3aa: CASSGDSYNEQFF; CDR3nt: TGTGCCAGCAGCGGGGACAGTTACAATGAGCAGTTCTTC
abundance: NA; d_gene: NA; v_gene: TRBV6-6; j_gene: TRBJ2-5; CDR3aa: CASSSRGGETQYF; CDR3nt: TGTGCCAGCAGCTCCAGGGGCGGGGAGACCCAGTACTTC
abundance: NA; d_gene: NA; v_gene: TRBV19; j_gene: TRBJ2-7; CDR3aa: CASSTEWENFNYEQYF; CDR3nt: TGTGCCAGTAGTACCGAGTGGGAAAATTTTAACTACGAGCAGTACTTC
abundance: NA; d_gene: NA; v_gene: TRBV7-9; j_gene: TRBJ1-1; CDR3aa: CASSPTTGNTEAFF; CDR3nt: TGTGCCAGCAGCCCTACGACAGGGAACACTGAAGCTTTCTTT
abundance: NA; d_gene: TRBD1; v_gene: TRBV9; j_gene: TRBJ2-7; CDR3aa: CASSFTDRGPYEQYF; CDR3nt: TGTGCCAGCAGCTTTACGGACAGGGGGCCCTACGAGCAGTACTTC
abundance: few; d_gene: NA; v_gene: TRBV4-2; j_gene: TRBJ2-3; CDR3aa: CASSRSFLTDTQYF; CDR3nt: TGTGCCAGCAGCCGATCATTCCTCACAGATACGCAGTATTTT
abundance: NA; d_gene: NA; v_gene: TRBV15; j_gene: TRBJ2-5; CDR3aa: CATSPRGAELQETQYF; CDR3nt: TGTGCCACCAGCCCTAGGGGGGCAGAACTCCAAGAGACCCAGTACTTC
abundance: medium-sized; d_gene: TRBD1; v_gene: TRBV6-1; j_gene: TRBJ2-7; CDR3aa: CASSEAGTGKEQYF; CDR3nt: TGTGCCAGCAGTGAAGCTGGGACAGGGAAGGAGCAGTACTTC
abundance: few; d_gene: TRBD2; v_gene: TRBV19; j_gene: TRBJ2-1; CDR3aa: CASSQLAGGRLYNEQFF; CDR3nt: TGTGCCAGTAGTCAACTAGCGGGGGGGCGCCTCTACAATGAGCAGTTCTTC
abundance: NA; d_gene: NA; v_gene: TRBV5-4; j_gene: TRBJ2-5; CDR3aa: CASSLLGRETQYF; CDR3nt: TGTGCCAGCAGCTTGCTAGGGCGGGAGACCCAGTACTTC
abundance: NA; d_gene: NA; v_gene: TRBV6-5; j_gene: TRBJ1-2; CDR3aa: CASTPGMGQYYGYTF; CDR3nt: TGTGCCAGCACCCCCGGGATGGGCCAGTACTATGGCTACACCTTC
abundance: NA; d_gene: TRBD1; v_gene: TRBV2; j_gene: TRBJ2-2; CDR3aa: CASRMRQGARTGELFF; CDR3nt: TGTGCCAGCAGGATGAGACAGGGGGCGCGCACCGGGGAGCTGTTTTTT
abundance: NA; d_gene: TRBD1; v_gene: TRBV9; j_gene: TRBJ2-1; CDR3aa: CASSAQGATSDEQFF; CDR3nt: TGTGCCAGCAGCGCACAGGGGGCCACGTCGGATGAGCAGTTCTTC
abundance: NA; d_gene: TRBD1; v_gene: TRBV27; j_gene: TRBJ2-7; CDR3aa: CASSPQTGEVNEQYF; CDR3nt: TGTGCCAGCAGTCCCCAGACAGGGGAGGTGAACGAGCAGTACTTC
abundance: NA; d_gene: NA; v_gene: TRBV4-1; j_gene: TRBJ1-1; CDR3aa: CASSQDDRVLEAFF; CDR3nt: TGCGCCAGCAGCCAAGATGATAGGGTCCTAGAAGCTTTCTTT
abundance: NA; d_gene: TRBD1; v_gene: TRBV7-8; j_gene: TRBJ2-5; CDR3aa: CASRWGQGAETQYF; CDR3nt: TGTGCCAGCAGATGGGGACAGGGGGCAGAGACCCAGTACTTC
abundance: NA; d_gene: TRBD2; v_gene: TRBV6-1; j_gene: TRBJ2-5; CDR3aa: CASSATSGGAETQYF; CDR3nt: TGTGCCAGCAGCGCCACTAGCGGGGGGGCGGAGACCCAGTACTTC
abundance: NA; d_gene: NA; v_gene: TRBV5-4; j_gene: TRBJ2-1; CDR3aa: CASSLDGTYNEQFF; CDR3nt: TGTGCCAGCAGCTTGGATGGAACCTACAATGAGCAGTTCTTC
abundance: NA; d_gene: TRBD1; v_gene: TRBV9; j_gene: TRBJ2-7; CDR3aa: CASSVEDRGYEQYF; CDR3nt: TGTGCCAGCAGCGTAGAGGACAGGGGTTACGAGCAGTACTTC